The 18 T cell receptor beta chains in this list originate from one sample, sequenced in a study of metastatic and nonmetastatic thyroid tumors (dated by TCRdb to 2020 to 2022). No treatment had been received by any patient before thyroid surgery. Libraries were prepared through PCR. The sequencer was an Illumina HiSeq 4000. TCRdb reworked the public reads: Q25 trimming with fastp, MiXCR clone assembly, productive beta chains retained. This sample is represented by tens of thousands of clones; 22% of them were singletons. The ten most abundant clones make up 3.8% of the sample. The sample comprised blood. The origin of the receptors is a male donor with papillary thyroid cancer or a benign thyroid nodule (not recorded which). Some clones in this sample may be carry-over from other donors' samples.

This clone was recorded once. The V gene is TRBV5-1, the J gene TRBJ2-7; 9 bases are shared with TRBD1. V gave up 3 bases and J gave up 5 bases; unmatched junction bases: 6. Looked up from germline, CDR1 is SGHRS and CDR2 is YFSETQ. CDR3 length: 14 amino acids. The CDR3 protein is CASSSGQGLDEQYF. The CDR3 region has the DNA TGCGCCAGCAGCTCGGGACAGGGACTGGACGAGCAGTACTTC.

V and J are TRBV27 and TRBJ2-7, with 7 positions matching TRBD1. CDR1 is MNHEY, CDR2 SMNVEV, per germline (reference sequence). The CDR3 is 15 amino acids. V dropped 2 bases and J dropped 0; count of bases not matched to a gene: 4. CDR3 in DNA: TGTGCCAGCAGTTTAGGACAGGACCTCTCCTACGAGCAGTACTTC. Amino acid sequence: CASSLGQDLSYEQYF.

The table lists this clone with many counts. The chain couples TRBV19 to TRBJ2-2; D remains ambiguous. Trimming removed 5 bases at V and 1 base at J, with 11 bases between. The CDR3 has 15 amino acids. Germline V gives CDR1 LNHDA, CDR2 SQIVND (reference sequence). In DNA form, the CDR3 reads TGTGCCAGTAGTCCCCAACGACAGAACACCGGGGAGCTGTTTTTT. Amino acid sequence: CASSPQRQNTGELFF.

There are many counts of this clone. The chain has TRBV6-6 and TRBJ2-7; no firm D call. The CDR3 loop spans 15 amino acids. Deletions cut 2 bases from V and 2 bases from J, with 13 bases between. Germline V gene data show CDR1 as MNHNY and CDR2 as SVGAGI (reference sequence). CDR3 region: CASSYQTGPTYEQYF. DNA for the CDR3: TGTGCCAGCAGTTACCAAACCGGGCCGACCTACGAGCAGTACTTC.

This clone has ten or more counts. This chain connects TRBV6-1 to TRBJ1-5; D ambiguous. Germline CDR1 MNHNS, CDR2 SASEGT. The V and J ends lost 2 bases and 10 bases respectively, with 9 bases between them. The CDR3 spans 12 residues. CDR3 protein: CASSESKGPQHF. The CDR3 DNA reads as TGTGCCAGCAGTGAATCTAAGGGTCCCCAGCATTTT.

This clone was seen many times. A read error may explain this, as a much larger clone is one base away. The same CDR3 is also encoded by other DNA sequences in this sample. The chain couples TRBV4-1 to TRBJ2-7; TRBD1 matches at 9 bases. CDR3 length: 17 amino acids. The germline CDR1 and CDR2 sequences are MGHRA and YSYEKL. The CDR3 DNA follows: TGCGCCAGCAGCCAAGTGGCCTCGGGACAGGGAGGATACGAGCAGTACTTT. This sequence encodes CASSQVASGQGGYEQYF.

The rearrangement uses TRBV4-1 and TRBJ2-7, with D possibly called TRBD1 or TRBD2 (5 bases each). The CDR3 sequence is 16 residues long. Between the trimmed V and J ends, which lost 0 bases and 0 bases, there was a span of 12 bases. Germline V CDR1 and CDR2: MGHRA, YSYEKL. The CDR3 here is CASSQEGPGSSYEQYF. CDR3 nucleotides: TGCGCCAGCAGCCAAGAAGGTCCAGGGAGCTCCTACGAGCAGTACTTC.

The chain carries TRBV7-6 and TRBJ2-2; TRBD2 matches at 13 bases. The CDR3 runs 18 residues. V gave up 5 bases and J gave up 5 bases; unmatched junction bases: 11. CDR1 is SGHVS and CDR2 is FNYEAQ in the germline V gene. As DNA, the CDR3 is TGTGCCAGCAGCCCCTCGTGGGGGGGACTAGCGGGGACCGGGGAGCTGTTTTTT. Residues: CASSPSWGGLAGTGELFF.

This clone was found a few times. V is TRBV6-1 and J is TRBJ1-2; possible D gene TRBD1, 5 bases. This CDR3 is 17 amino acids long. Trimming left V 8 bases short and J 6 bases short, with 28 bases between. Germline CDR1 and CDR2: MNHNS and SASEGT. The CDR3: CASGNLRTRCSGDGYTF. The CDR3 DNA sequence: TGTGCCAGCGGCAACCTACGGACACGGTGCAGTGGGGATGGCTACACCTTC.

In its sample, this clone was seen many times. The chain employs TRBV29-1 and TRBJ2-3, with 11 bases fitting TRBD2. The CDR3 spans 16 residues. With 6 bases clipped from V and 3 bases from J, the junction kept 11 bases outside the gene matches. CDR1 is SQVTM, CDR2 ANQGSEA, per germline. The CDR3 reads CSVVKVAGGVTDTQYF. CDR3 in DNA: TGCAGCGTGGTGAAGGTAGCGGGGGGGGTGACAGATACGCAGTATTTT.

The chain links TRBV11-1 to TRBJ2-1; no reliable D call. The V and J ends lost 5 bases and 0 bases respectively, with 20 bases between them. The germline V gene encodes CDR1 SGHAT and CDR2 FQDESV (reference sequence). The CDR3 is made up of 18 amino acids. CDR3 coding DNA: TGTGCCAGCAGCCGCGTGGCGATAGGAAAGAGCTCCTACAATGAGCAGTTCTTC. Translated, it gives CASSRVAIGKSSYNEQFF.

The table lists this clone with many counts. CDR3 nucleotide sequence: TGTGCCAGCAGTTTTCGGACAGGCCGCTCTGGGGCCAACGTCCTGACTTTC. It encodes CASSFRTGRSGANVLTF. This sequence joins TRBV6-1 and TRBJ2-6, with TRBD1 matching over 7 bases. J was trimmed by 0 bases and V by 5 bases; bases with no gene match: 7. Germline assignment: CDR1 MNHNS and CDR2 SASEGT. The CDR3 extends over 17 amino acids.

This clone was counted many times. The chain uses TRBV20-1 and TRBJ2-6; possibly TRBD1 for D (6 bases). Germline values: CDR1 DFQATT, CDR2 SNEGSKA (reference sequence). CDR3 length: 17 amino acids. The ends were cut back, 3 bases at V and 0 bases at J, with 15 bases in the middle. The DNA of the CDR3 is TGCAGTGCTAGGGACAGACTCCTCAGCTCTGGGGCCAACGTCCTGACTTTC. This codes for CSARDRLLSSGANVLTF.

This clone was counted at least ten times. CDR3 nucleotides: TGTGCCAGCAGCCTCCGGACTAGCGATAACAAGGAGCAGTACTTC. Residues: CASSLRTSDNKEQYF. The J gene is TRBJ2-7, the V gene TRBV3-1; 9 nucleotides agree with TRBD2. V was clipped by 4 bases and J by 7 bases; unmatched bases: 11. Germline V CDR1 and CDR2: LGHDT, YNNKEL (reference sequence). The CDR3 loop spans 15 amino acids.

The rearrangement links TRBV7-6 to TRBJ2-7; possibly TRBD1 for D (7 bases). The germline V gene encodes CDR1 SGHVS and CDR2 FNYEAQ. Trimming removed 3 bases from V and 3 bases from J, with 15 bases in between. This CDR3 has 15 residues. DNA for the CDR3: TGTGCCAGCAGCTTGGCAGGGGGACTTTTCTACGAGCAGTACTTC. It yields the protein CASSLAGGLFYEQYF.

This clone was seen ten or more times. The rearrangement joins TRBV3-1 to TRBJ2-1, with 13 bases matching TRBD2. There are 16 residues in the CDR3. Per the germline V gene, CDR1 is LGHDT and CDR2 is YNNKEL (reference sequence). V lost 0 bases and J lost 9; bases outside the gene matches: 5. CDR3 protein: CASSQDPLAGGIEQFF. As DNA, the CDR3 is TGTGCCAGCAGCCAAGACCCACTAGCGGGAGGGATTGAGCAGTTCTTC.

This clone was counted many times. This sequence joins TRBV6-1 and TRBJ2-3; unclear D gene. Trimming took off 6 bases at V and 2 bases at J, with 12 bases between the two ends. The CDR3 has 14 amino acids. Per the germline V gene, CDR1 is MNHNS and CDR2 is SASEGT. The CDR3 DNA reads TGTGCCAGCAGAGGGTGGGCAGTCACAGATACGCAGTATTTT. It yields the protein CASRGWAVTDTQYF.

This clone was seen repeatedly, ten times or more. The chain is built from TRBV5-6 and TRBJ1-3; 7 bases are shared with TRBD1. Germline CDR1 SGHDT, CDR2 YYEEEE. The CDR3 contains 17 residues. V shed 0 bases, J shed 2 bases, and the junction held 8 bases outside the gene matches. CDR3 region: CASSLAGLTGPGNTIYF. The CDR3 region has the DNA TGTGCCAGCAGCTTGGCCGGGCTGACAGGGCCTGGAAACACCATATATTTT.